This TCR beta chain stems from a study of identical twins (TCRdb year 2016). Concerning the study at large: The study deep-sequenced TCR alpha and beta repertoires from monozygotic twins, unrelated adults of various ages and cord blood to test whether fetal clonotypes persist. To rule out contamination, replicate twin experiments were performed at different times with different library preparation protocols. On the study overall, not on this receptor specifically: Recombination models systematically underestimated out-of-frame TCR alpha sharing in monozygotic twins but agreed with sharing between unrelated individuals. Conclusions relied on cross-sectional statistical analysis, since the same donors could not be followed over many years. Abundant cord blood beta clonotypes carried fewer insertions; young adult naive repertoires showed a weaker similar trend, while memory repertoires showed none. Compared with coincidental sharing between unrelated individuals, out-of-frame TCR alpha sequences shared between twins showed an excess of sequences with low generation probability. Zero-insertion analyses could be partly confounded by invariant T cells such as MAIT and iNKT, though diverse VJ usage argued against such confounding for most clonotypes. In beta out-of-frame sequences, excess twin sharing was weaker, because having fewer shared sequences lowered the signal-to-noise ratio.

This clonotype was seen more than once but under ten times. Its antigen target is currently unknown. Base qualities are missing; no much larger clone stands one base away. Receptor amplification or capture employed 5' RACE. Sequenced using an Illumina HiSeq 2000. A universal primer binding site was introduced by template switching, and a unique molecular identifier was present in the final cDNA, enabling accurate counting of TCR cDNA molecules. Specific primers in the conserved constant-segment region were used to synthesize first-strand cDNA for TCR alpha and beta chains. To control for contamination, every cDNA library carried two barcodes: a SMART-Mk sample barcode plus Illumina barcodes. TruSeq adapter sequences, together with Illumina sample barcodes, were added in two successive PCR steps. The Illumina HiSeq platform was used with custom primers to sequence TCR alpha and beta cDNA libraries. For the original study's pipeline: MiGEC processed the raw reads to extract unique molecular identifiers, while MiXCR was used to determine the CDR3 positions. Recombination models were inferred per individual with the repgenHMM and IGoR tools using an EM algorithm. Shared clonotypes were analyzed with the tcR package in R, and sharing was normalized by the product of cloneset sizes. Out-of-frame nonproductive sequences were analyzed to study raw recombination free of thymic and clonal selection effects. In TCRdb, the public reads were trimmed at Q25 with fastp and aligned with MiXCR, with productive beta chains retained. CDR3 protein sequences are deduplicated, and each keeps its most common genes and DNA. The V and J calls and clone size come from TCRdb's table, not from the authors' own analysis. Within this sample are some 1,700,000 distinct CDR3 sequences, with less than 35% of them counted one time only. Around 0.3% of the sample belongs to the ten largest clones.

The CDR3 runs 16 amino acids, cysteine and phenylalanine included. Kept here is only the CDR3 DNA, which spans 48 bases and is read in frame from base 1. According to the germline V gene, CDR1 reads SGHTA and CDR2 reads FQGNSA. The V end loses 5 bases and the J end loses 0 bases, and a stretch of 15 bases separates them. All donors were healthy Caucasians. Sequenced sample: cord blood. The chain is encoded by TRBV7-2 joined to TRBJ2-3; tentative D gene TRBD2, with 5 bases matching. This receptor was taken from a newborn girl in good health. The CDR3 here reads CASSTSGVASTDTQYF. DNA sequence: TGTGCCAGCAGCACAAGCGGTGTAGCGAGCACAGATACGCAGTATTTT. Here the CDR3 is joined to the reference TRBV7-2 and TRBJ2-3 genes, and the full variable domain is: GAGVSQSPSNKVTEKGKDVELRCDPISGHTALYWYRQSLGQGLEFLIYFQGNSAPDKSGLPSDRFSAERTGGSVSTLTIQRTQQEDSAVYLCASSTSGVASTDTQYFGPGTRLTVL.